This is a list of T cell receptor beta chains from one sample in a study of beta chain features in type 1 diabetes. Clones were read by immunoSEQ multiplex PCR, and TCRdb kept only the in-frame ones, dropping some. The data show some 370,000 clones, around 10% seen once. The material sequenced was central memory CD4+ T cells from blood. These receptors all come from a man aged 30 to 45 with type 1 diabetes. The CDR3 runs from the conserved cysteine through the conserved F or W. A D gene is named only where the DNA matches it firmly. Some rows mark clone size as missing; the rest say once, few, many or name a class of expanded clone.

j_call d_call v_call clone_size cdr3_nt cdr3_aa
TRBJ2-3 NA TRBV11-2 NA TGTGCCAGCAGCTTAGTTGGCAGCGCCCACACAGATACGCAGTATTTT CASSLVGSAHTDTQYF
TRBJ2-1 TRBD1 TRBV9 few TGTGCCAGCAGCACAGGGGGTTCCTCCTACAATGAGCAGTTCTTC CASSTGGSSYNEQFF
TRBJ2-7 NA TRBV10-3 many TGTGCCACCGGTTGGGGGCAGGGAAACTCCTACGAGCAGTACTTC CATGWGQGNSYEQYF
TRBJ2-5 NA TRBV5-1 NA TGCGCCAGCAGCTTGGCTTCTTTCGGTACTATCCAAGAGACCCAGTACTTC CASSLASFGTIQETQYF
TRBJ1-5 NA TRBV5-6 few TGTGCCAGCAGCCGTTCGGGGCGCTTTTCGCCCCAGCATTTT CASSRSGRFSPQHF
TRBJ2-1 NA TRBV7-6 NA TGTGCCAGCAGCTTAGAAGGCAGGGGGGGCTACAATGAGCAGTTCTTC CASSLEGRGGYNEQFF
TRBJ2-3 NA TRBV5-1 NA TGCGCCAGCAGCTTGTCGGTGGCAGATACGCAGTATTTT CASSLSVADTQYF
TRBJ2-1 TRBD2 TRBV5-1 NA TGCGCCAGCAGCTTGGGCCAAGCGGGGCCATACAATGAGCAGTTCTTC CASSLGQAGPYNEQFF
TRBJ1-4 NA TRBV4-2 many TGTGCCAGCAGCCCTCCCACAGCGGCAACTAATGAAAAACTGTTTTTT CASSPPTAATNEKLFF
TRBJ2-1 NA TRBV20-1 few TGCAGGGCTAGAGGGATGAATGAGCAGTTCTTC CRARGMNEQFF
TRBJ1-4 TRBD1 TRBV7-9 few TGTGCCAGCAGCCCCGGACAGGGCAGAAATGAAAAACTGTTTTTT CASSPGQGRNEKLFF
TRBJ2-3 TRBD1 TRBV4-1 few TGTGCCAGCAGCCAAGGGACAGGGGATACGCAGTATTTT CASSQGTGDTQYF
TRBJ1-5 TRBD1 TRBV7-8 NA TGTGCCAGCAGCTTAGGGGCCGGGACAGACGATAGCAATCAGCCCCAGCATTTT CASSLGAGTDDSNQPQHF
TRBJ2-1 NA TRBV11-3 NA TGTGCCAGCAGCTTAGTTTCAGGAGGACTCTACAATGAGCAGTTCTTC CASSLVSGGLYNEQFF
TRBJ2-5 NA TRBV19 few TGTGCCAGTTCAACGGTGGGGGCAGAGACCCAGTACTTC CASSTVGAETQYF
TRBJ1-5 NA TRBV18 NA TGTGCCAGCTCATCGCAACAGGGACCGGCGCGGGGTCAGCCCCAGCATTTT CASSSQQGPARGQPQHF
TRBJ2-1 TRBD2 TRBV29-1 NA TGCAGCGTTGTGAGCGGGAGGGGGGATGAGCAGTTCTTC CSVVSGRGDEQFF
TRBJ1-2 TRBD1 TRBV7-2 few TGTGCCAGCAGCCCTGGGACAGCCGATGGCTACACCTTC CASSPGTADGYTF
TRBJ2-7 TRBD1 TRBV19 NA TGTGCCAGTAGTACCATCTCCGGGGACAGGGGGCTCCTCGAGCAGTACTTC CASSTISGDRGLLEQYF
TRBJ1-4 NA TRBV5-6 few TGTGCCAGCAGCTTTCTTAACGAAAAACTGTTTTTT CASSFLNEKLFF
TRBJ1-6 NA TRBV5-4 NA TGTGCCAGCAGCTCTGGACTAGGAGGGAGCTCCTATAATTCACCCCTCCACTTT CASSSGLGGSSYNSPLHF
TRBJ1-1 NA TRBV7-9 NA TGTGCCAGCAGCTTAGGGGAGAACACTGAAGCTTTCTTT CASSLGENTEAFF
TRBJ2-6 NA TRBV6-6 NA TGTGCCAGCAGTTACGGAGGGGCTGGGGCCAACGTCCTGACTTTC CASSYGGAGANVLTF
TRBJ2-3 NA TRBV15 NA TGTGCCACCAGCAGAGATGGTACGGGAGATACGCAGTATTTT CATSRDGTGDTQYF
TRBJ2-2 NA TRBV2 many TGTGCCAGCAGTGAAGGAGTGATCGGAGCCGGGGAGCTGTTTTTT CASSEGVIGAGELFF
TRBJ2-3 TRBD2 TRBV13 NA TGTGCCAGCAGCTTACGGCTAGCGGGAGCCGCAGATACGCAGTATTTT CASSLRLAGAADTQYF
TRBJ1-5 NA TRBV5-1 NA TGCGCCAGCAGCTTGGGAGTGGGCAGGGGCAATCAGCCCCAGCATTTT CASSLGVGRGNQPQHF
TRBJ2-1 NA TRBV7-7 NA TGTGCCAGCAGCCAAGACTCGTCGGGGGGCCAGTTCTTC CASSQDSSGGQFF
TRBJ2-5 TRBD2 TRBV25-1 NA TGTGCCAGCAGTCCTCTCGGGACTAGGGAATCCCAGACCCAGTACTTC CASSPLGTRESQTQYF
TRBJ2-7 TRBD2 TRBV2 NA TGTGCCAGCAGTGAAGCGCTAGCGGGAGATTACGAGCAGTACTTC CASSEALAGDYEQYF
TRBJ1-2 NA TRBV6-5 NA TGTGCCAGCAGTTTGGAAGCGACCTATGGCTACACCTTC CASSLEATYGYTF
TRBJ2-1 NA TRBV4-1 few TGTGCCAGCAGCCTGGGGACGACCAATGAGCAGTTCTTC CASSLGTTNEQFF
TRBJ2-5 NA TRBV18 many TGTGCCAGCTCACCACCGAACGCGGAGACCCAGTACTTC CASSPPNAETQYF
TRBJ1-3 NA TRBV23-1 many TGCGCCAGCGGCCGGAGGGGCGCCGCCGGAAACACCATATATTTT CASGRRGAAGNTIYF
TRBJ1-5 NA TRBV27 NA TGTGCCAGCAGTTTACTCCAGGGGTATCAGCCCCAGCATTTT CASSLLQGYQPQHF
TRBJ1-5 NA TRBV30 few TGTGCCTGGAGTGTAGGGTACAATCAGCCCCAGCATTTT CAWSVGYNQPQHF
TRBJ1-2 NA TRBV7-2 many TGTGCCAGCAGCCAGAACTCCGATGGCTACACCTTC CASSQNSDGYTF
TRBJ2-6 NA TRBV28 few TGTGCCAGCAGTTCGCCAGGGGCTGGGGCCAACGTCCTGACTTTC CASSSPGAGANVLTF
TRBJ1-3 NA TRBV30 NA TGTGCCTGGACGCAGGGTCCTGGAAACACCATATATTTT CAWTQGPGNTIYF
TRBJ2-6 TRBD1 TRBV5-6 NA TGTGCCAGCAGCTTTGACAGGGGGCCTTACTCTGGGGCCAACGTCCTGACTTTC CASSFDRGPYSGANVLTF
TRBJ2-7 NA TRBV28 NA TGTGCCAGCAGCCAAAGACTAGCCTACGAGCAGTACTTC CASSQRLAYEQYF
TRBJ2-7 TRBD2 TRBV5-4 NA TGTGCCAGCAGGACGCCGGGAGGGAGCCCCTACGAGCAGTACTTC CASRTPGGSPYEQYF
TRBJ2-5 TRBD1 TRBV5-1 NA TGCGCCAGCAGTACCGGGACAGGGTACCAAGAGACCCAGTACTTC CASSTGTGYQETQYF
TRBJ1-2 TRBD1 TRBV10-2 few TGCGCCAGCAGTCCGGGACAGGGGGCGGCCTATGGCTACACCTTC CASSPGQGAAYGYTF
TRBJ1-1 TRBD1 TRBV27 NA TGTGCCAGCAGTCCACAGGGACAGAAGATTGAAGCTTTCTTT CASSPQGQKIEAFF
TRBJ2-1 NA TRBV18 few TGTGCCAGCTCACCCGAACTTCGCGGGAATTTCTACAATGAGCAGTTCTTC CASSPELRGNFYNEQFF
TRBJ2-7 NA TRBV5-4 NA TGTGCCAGCAGCTTGGCAGGGCCCACCTCCTACGAGCAGTACTTC CASSLAGPTSYEQYF
TRBJ1-2 TRBD1 TRBV30 NA TGTGCCTGGAGTACAGGGGGCGCGCACTATGGCTACACCTTC CAWSTGGAHYGYTF
TRBJ2-3 NA TRBV11-2 many TGTGCCAGCAGCTTATCCCCAGCAGGGACGGCAGATACGCAGTATTTT CASSLSPAGTADTQYF
TRBJ1-3 NA TRBV7-3 many TGTGCCAGCAGCATGCACTCTGGAAACACCATATATTTT CASSMHSGNTIYF